Listed below are T cell receptor beta chains from one sample, sequenced in a study of OX40 agonist ivuxolimab in advanced cancers. The repertoire was sequenced with immunoSEQ multiplex PCR; TCRdb's copy has only in-frame clones and lacks some. The repertoire holds approximately 70,000 clones, around 94% seen once, with approximately 14% in the top ten. The sequencing here drew on CD4+ or CD8+ T cells sorted from blood, taken in a trial of the OX40 agonist ivuxolimab. All receptors come from an adult with an advanced solid tumor such as melanoma, head and neck, liver or kidney cancer. Both conserved end residues are part of each CDR3. D genes are given only for firm matches. Rows give clone size only sometimes, using once, few, many, or a class for an expanded clone.

J: TRBJ2-1; size: -; D: -; V: TRBV9; CDR3: CASSVSGGPNSNEQFF; DNA: TGTGCCAGCAGCGTCTCTGGGGGCCCCAACTCCAATGAGCAGTTCTTC
J: TRBJ2-5; size: -; D: -; V: TRBV6-5; CDR3: CASSYRGEGETQYF; DNA: TGTGCCAGCAGTTACCGCGGGGAAGGGGAGACCCAGTACTTC
J: TRBJ1-2; size: -; D: -; V: TRBV7-9; CDR3: CASSFGVYGYTF; DNA: TGTGCCAGCAGCTTCGGGGTCTATGGCTACACCTTC
J: TRBJ1-3; size: once; D: -; V: TRBV7-2; CDR3: CASSRGGAGNTIYF; DNA: TGTGCCAGCAGCCGGGGAGGGGCTGGAAACACCATATATTTT
J: TRBJ1-2; size: -; D: -; V: TRBV9; CDR3: CASWGWTVGYTF; DNA: TGTGCCAGCTGGGGGTGGACAGTTGGCTACACCTTC
J: TRBJ1-1; size: once; D: TRBD1; V: TRBV10-1; CDR3: CASSVGRGQKTEAFF; DNA: TGCGCCAGCAGTGTGGGCAGGGGGCAGAAAACTGAAGCTTTCTTT
J: TRBJ2-7; size: -; D: -; V: TRBV11-2; CDR3: CASSLRNSNFYEQYF; DNA: TGTGCCAGCAGCTTGAGGAACAGCAATTTCTACGAGCAGTACTTC
J: TRBJ1-1; size: -; D: -; V: TRBV6-5; CDR3: CASSNGRQPEAFF; DNA: TGTGCCAGCAGTAACGGCCGACAGCCTGAAGCTTTCTTT
J: TRBJ2-7; size: once; D: -; V: TRBV19; CDR3: CASSHVLGDYEQYF; DNA: TGTGCCAGTAGTCATGTCCTAGGAGACTACGAGCAGTACTTC
J: TRBJ1-1; size: once; D: -; V: TRBV7-6; CDR3: CASSLAGGGRAFF; DNA: TGTGCCAGCAGCTTAGCAGGGGGAGGAAGAGCTTTCTTT
J: TRBJ1-5; size: once; D: -; V: TRBV19; CDR3: CASSIGEGWGNQPQHF; DNA: TGTGCCAGTAGTATAGGAGAGGGTTGGGGCAATCAGCCCCAGCATTTT
J: TRBJ2-2; size: once; D: -; V: TRBV28; CDR3: CASSFSSATGELFF; DNA: TGTGCCAGCAGTTTCTCGTCAGCTACCGGGGAGCTGTTTTTT
J: TRBJ1-6; size: -; D: -; V: TRBV4-3; CDR3: CASSQDRVDNSPLHF; DNA: TGCGCCAGCAGCCAAGATCGGGTGGATAATTCACCCCTCCACTTT
J: TRBJ1-5; size: -; D: -; V: TRBV27; CDR3: CASMSYGQREAVNQPQHF; DNA: TGTGCCAGCATGTCCTACGGACAGAGGGAGGCAGTCAATCAGCCCCAGCATTTT
J: TRBJ2-3; size: -; D: -; V: TRBV5-1; CDR3: CASSRLPSGSPYF; DNA: TGCGCCAGCAGCCGTCTCCCTTCAGGGTCTCCGTATTTT
J: TRBJ2-5; size: -; D: -; V: TRBV13; CDR3: CASSRRDLRETQYF; DNA: TGTGCCAGCAGCCGACGAGACTTGAGAGAGACCCAGTACTTC
J: TRBJ1-1; size: -; D: -; V: TRBV7-9; CDR3: CASSHTGTGDTEAFF; DNA: TGTGCCAGCAGTCACACCGGGACTGGAGACACTGAAGCTTTCTTT
J: TRBJ2-7; size: -; D: TRBD2; V: TRBV9; CDR3: CASSPSGNSYEQYF; DNA: TGTGCCAGCAGCCCTAGCGGGAACTCCTACGAGCAGTACTTC
J: TRBJ2-1; size: -; D: -; V: TRBV15; CDR3: CATSRGRGNEQFF; DNA: TGTGCCACCAGCAGAGGGAGGGGGAATGAGCAGTTCTTC
J: TRBJ2-7; size: once; D: -; V: TRBV5-5; CDR3: CASTPSDYYEQYF; DNA: TGTGCCAGCACCCCTAGCGACTACTACGAGCAGTACTTC
J: TRBJ2-1; size: -; D: TRBD1; V: TRBV7-3; CDR3: CASSDPGQGTNEQFF; DNA: TGTGCCAGCAGCGACCCGGGACAGGGAACCAATGAGCAGTTCTTC
J: TRBJ2-5; size: -; D: TRBD2; V: TRBV7-9; CDR3: CASSLRTREQETQYF; DNA: TGTGCCAGCAGCTTAAGGACTAGGGAACAAGAGACCCAGTACTTC
J: TRBJ2-1; size: -; D: -; V: TRBV5-1; CDR3: CASSPLEGGGPHNEQFF; DNA: TGCGCCAGCAGCCCCCTTGAGGGGGGAGGGCCCCACAATGAGCAGTTCTTC
J: TRBJ1-5; size: -; D: TRBD1; V: TRBV6-5; CDR3: CVSRRDRVLSGPQHF; DNA: TGTGTCAGCAGAAGGGACAGGGTCCTTTCAGGGCCCCAGCATTTT
J: TRBJ2-7; size: once; D: -; V: TRBV4-3; CDR3: CASSPDSYEQYF; DNA: TGCGCCAGCAGCCCCGACTCCTACGAGCAGTACTTC
J: TRBJ2-7; size: -; D: -; V: TRBV2; CDR3: CASSEGRRSSYEQYF; DNA: TGTGCCAGCAGTGAAGGGCGCAGGTCCTCCTACGAGCAGTACTTC
J: TRBJ1-2; size: once; D: TRBD1; V: TRBV4-3; CDR3: CASSQEDRGYGYTF; DNA: TGCGCCAGCAGCCAAGAGGACAGGGGCTATGGCTACACCTTC
J: TRBJ2-7; size: -; D: -; V: TRBV27; CDR3: CASSLDPTYEQYF; DNA: TGTGCCAGCAGTTTAGACCCGACCTACGAGCAGTACTTC
J: TRBJ2-3; size: -; D: -; V: TRBV28; CDR3: CASSLPVQDTDTQYF; DNA: TGTGCCAGCAGTTTGCCCGTTCAAGACACAGATACGCAGTATTTT
J: TRBJ2-7; size: -; D: -; V: TRBV11-2; CDR3: CASSLSVNEQYF; DNA: TGTGCCAGCAGCTTATCGGTAAACGAGCAGTACTTC
J: TRBJ1-5; size: -; D: -; V: TRBV19; CDR3: CATSHLGQLHQPQHF; DNA: TGTGCCACCTCACATCTGGGGCAGCTACATCAGCCCCAGCATTTT
J: TRBJ1-1; size: once; D: -; V: TRBV6-5; CDR3: CASSSFAGVNTEAFF; DNA: TGTGCCAGCAGTTCGTTCGCGGGGGTGAACACTGAAGCTTTCTTT